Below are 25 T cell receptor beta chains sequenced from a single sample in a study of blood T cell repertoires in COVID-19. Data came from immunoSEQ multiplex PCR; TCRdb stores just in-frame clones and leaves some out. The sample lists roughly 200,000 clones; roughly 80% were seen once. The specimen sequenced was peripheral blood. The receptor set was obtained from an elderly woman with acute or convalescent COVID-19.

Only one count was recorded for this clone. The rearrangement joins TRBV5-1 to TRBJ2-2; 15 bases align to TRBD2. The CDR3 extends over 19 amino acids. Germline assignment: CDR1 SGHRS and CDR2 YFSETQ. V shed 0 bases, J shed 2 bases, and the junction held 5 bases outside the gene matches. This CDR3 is CASSLAGGLAGGNTGELFF. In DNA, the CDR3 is TGCGCCAGCAGCTTGGCCGGGGGACTAGCGGGAGGTAACACCGGGGAGCTGTTTTTT.

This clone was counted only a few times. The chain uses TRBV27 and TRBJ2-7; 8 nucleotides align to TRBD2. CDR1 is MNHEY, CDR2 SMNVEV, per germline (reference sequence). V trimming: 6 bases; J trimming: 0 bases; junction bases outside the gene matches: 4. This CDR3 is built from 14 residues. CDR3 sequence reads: CASRKSGSSYEQYF. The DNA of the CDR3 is TGTGCCAGCAGGAAAAGCGGGAGCTCCTACGAGCAGTACTTC.

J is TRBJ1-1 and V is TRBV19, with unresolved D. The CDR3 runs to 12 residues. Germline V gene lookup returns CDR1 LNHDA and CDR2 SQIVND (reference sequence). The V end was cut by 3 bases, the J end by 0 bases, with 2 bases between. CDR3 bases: TGTGCCAGTAGTATCGTGAACACTGAAGCTTTCTTT. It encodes CASSIVNTEAFF. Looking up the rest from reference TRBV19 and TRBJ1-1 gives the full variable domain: DGGITQSPKYLFRKEGQNVTLSCEQNLNHDAMYWYRQDPGQGLRLIYYSQIVNDFQKGDIAEGYSVSREKKESFPLTVTSAQKNPTAFYLCASSIVNTEAFFGQGTRLTVV.

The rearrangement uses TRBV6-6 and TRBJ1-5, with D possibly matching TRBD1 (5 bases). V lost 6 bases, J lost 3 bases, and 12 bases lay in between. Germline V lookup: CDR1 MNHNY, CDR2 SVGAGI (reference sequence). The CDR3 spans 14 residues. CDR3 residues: CASSQGFSNQPQHF. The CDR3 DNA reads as TGTGCCAGCAGCCAGGGATTCTCCAATCAGCCCCAGCATTTT.

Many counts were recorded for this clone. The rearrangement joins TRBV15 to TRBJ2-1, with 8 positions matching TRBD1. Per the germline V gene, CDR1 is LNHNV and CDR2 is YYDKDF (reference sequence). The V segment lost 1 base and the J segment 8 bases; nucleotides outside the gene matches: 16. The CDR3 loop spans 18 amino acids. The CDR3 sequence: CATSRGIYRDRSSHEQFF. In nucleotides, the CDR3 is TGTGCCACCAGCAGAGGGATCTACCGGGACAGGTCGAGCCATGAGCAGTTCTTC.

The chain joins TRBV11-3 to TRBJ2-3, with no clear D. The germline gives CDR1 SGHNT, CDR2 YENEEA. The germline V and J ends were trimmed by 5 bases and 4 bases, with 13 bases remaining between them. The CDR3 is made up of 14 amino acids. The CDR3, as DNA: TGTGCCAGCAGCCCTTCGTTTGTAGCAGATACGCAGTATTTT. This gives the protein CASSPSFVADTQYF.

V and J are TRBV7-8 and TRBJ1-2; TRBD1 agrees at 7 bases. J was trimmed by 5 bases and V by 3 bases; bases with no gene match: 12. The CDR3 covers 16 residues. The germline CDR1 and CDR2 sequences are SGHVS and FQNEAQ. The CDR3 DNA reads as TGTGCCAGCAGCTTCGACAGGGTGGGTCCTAGATATGGCTACACCTTC. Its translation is CASSFDRVGPRYGYTF.

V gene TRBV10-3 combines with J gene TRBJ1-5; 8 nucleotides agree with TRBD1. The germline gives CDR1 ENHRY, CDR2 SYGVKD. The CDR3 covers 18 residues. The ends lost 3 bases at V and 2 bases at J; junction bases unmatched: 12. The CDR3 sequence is CAISDLDRGLVGNQPQHF. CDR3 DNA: TGTGCCATCAGTGACCTTGACAGGGGCCTCGTGGGCAATCAGCCCCAGCATTTT.

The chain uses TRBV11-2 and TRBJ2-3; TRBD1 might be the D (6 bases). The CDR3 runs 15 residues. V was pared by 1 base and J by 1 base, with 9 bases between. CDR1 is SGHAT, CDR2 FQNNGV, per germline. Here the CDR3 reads CASSLVAGGTDTQYF. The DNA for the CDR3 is TGTGCCAGCAGCTTAGTAGCAGGGGGCACAGATACGCAGTATTTT.

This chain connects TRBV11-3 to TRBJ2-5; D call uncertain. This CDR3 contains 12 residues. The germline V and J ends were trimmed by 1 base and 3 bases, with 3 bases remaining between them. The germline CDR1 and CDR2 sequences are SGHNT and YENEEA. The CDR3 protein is CASSLGEETQYF. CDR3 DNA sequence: TGTGCCAGCAGCTTAGGAGAAGAGACCCAGTACTTC.

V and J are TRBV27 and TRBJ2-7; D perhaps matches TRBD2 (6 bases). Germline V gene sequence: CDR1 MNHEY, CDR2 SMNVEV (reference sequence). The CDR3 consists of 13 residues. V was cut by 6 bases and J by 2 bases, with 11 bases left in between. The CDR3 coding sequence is TGTGCCAGCAGAATGTCGGGAGCCTACGAGCAGTACTTC. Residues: CASRMSGAYEQYF.

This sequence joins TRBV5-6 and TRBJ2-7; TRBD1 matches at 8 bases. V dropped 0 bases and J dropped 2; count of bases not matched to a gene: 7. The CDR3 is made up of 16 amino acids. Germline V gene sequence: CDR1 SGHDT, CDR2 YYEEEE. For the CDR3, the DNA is TGTGCCAGCAGCTTGGTTGCCGACAGGGGCACCTACGAGCAGTACTTC. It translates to CASSLVADRGTYEQYF.

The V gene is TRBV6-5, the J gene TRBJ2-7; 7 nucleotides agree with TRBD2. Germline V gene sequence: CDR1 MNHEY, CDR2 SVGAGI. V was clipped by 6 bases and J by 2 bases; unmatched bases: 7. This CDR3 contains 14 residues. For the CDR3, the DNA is TGTGCCAGCAGCCTCGAGCGGGGCGCCTACGAGCAGTACTTC. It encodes CASSLERGAYEQYF.

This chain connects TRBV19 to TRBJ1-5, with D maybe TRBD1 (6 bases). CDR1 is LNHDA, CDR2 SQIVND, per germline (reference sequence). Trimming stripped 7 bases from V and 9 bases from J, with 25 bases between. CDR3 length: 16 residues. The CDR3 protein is CASTSGRGTQDRPQHF. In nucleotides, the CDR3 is TGTGCCAGTACCTCGGGGCGTGGGACACAAGATCGGCCCCAGCATTTT.

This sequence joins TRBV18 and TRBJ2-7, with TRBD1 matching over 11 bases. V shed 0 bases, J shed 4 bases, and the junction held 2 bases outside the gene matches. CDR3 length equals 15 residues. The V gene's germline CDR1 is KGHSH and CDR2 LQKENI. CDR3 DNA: TGTGCCAGCTCACCACCGGGACAGGGGGGATACGAGCAGTACTTC. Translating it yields CASSPPGQGGYEQYF.

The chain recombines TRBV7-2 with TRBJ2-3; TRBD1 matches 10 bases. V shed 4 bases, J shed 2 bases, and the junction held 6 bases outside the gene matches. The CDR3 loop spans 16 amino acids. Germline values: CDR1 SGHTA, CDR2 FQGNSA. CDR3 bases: TGTGCCAGCAGCTATGACAGGGGGCCCCTCACAGATACGCAGTATTTT. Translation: CASSYDRGPLTDTQYF.

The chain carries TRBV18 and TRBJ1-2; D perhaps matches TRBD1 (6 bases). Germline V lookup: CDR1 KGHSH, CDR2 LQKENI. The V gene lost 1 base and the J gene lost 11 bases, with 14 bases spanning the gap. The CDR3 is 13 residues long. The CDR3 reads CASSPLEDSGYTF. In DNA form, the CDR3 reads TGTGCCAGCTCACCACTCGAGGACAGCGGTTACACCTTC.

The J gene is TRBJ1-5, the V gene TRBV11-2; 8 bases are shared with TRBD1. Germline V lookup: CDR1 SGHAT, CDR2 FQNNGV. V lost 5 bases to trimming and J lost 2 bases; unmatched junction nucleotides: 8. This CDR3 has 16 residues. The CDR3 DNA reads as TGTGCCAGCAGCCTTCTAGACAGGGGAGGCAATCAGCCCCAGCATTTT. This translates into CASSLLDRGGNQPQHF.

Here the CDR3 DNA reads TGTGCCAGCAGCTTAGCCCCTAGCGGATACACCGGGGAGCTGTTTTTT. This codes for CASSLAPSGYTGELFF. V is TRBV7-3 and J is TRBJ2-2; 7 nucleotides agree with TRBD2. The CDR3 runs to 16 residues. CDR1 and CDR2 (germline): SGHTA, FQGTGA. V gave up 2 bases and J gave up 3 bases; unmatched junction bases: 6.

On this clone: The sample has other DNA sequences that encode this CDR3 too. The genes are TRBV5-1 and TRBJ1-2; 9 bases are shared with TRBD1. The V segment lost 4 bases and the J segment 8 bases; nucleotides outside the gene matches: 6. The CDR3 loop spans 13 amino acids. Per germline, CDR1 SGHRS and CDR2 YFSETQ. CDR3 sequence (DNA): TGCGCCAGCAGCCCGGGACAGGGCGGGGGCTACACCTTC. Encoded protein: CASSPGQGGGYTF.

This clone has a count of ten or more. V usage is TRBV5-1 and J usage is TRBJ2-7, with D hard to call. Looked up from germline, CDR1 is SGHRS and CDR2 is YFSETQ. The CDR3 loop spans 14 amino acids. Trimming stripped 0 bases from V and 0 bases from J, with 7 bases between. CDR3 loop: CASSLAGPSYEQYF. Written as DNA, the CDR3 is TGCGCCAGCAGCTTGGCGGGTCCCTCCTACGAGCAGTACTTC.

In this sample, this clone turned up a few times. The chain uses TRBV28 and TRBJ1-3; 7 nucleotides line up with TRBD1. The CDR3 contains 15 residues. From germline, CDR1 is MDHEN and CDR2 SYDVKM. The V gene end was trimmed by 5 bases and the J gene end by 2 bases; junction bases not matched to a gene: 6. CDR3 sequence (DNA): TGTGCCAGCAGTATTGCCGGGACAGCTGGAAACACCATATATTTT. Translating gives CASSIAGTAGNTIYF. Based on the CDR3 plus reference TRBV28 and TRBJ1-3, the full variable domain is DVKVTQSSRYLVKRTGEKVFLECVQDMDHENMFWYRQDPGLGLRLIYFSYDVKMKEKGDIPEGYSVSREKKERFSLILESASTNQTSMYLCASSIAGTAGNTIYFGEGSWLTVV.

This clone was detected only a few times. CDR3: CASSEGRASGKNEQFF. The CDR3 DNA sequence: TGTGCCAGCAGTGAAGGGAGGGCTAGCGGGAAAAATGAGCAGTTCTTC. V is TRBV6-1 and J is TRBJ2-1, with TRBD2 matching 9 bases. This CDR3 contains 16 residues. The J segment lost 7 bases and the V segment lost 1 base, leaving 8 bases of the junction unmatched. Germline V gene lookup returns CDR1 MNHNS and CDR2 SASEGT.

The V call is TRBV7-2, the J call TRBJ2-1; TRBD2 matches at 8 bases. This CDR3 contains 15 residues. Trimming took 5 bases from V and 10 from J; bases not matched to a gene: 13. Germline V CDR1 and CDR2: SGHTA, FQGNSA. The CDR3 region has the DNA TGTGCCAGCAGCATCGAAGGACTAGCCCTTGCCGAGCAGTTCTTC. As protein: CASSIEGLALAEQFF.

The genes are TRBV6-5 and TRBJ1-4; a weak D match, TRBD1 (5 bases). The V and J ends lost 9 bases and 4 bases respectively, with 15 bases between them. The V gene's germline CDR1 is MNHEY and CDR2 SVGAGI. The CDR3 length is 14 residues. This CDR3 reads CASNVAGINEKLFF. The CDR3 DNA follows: TGTGCCAGTAATGTCGCAGGGATTAATGAAAAACTGTTTTTT.